This T cell receptor beta chain originates from a study of blood T cell repertoires in COVID-19. Study-wide context: Samples representing acute and convalescent COVID-19 were sourced from the United States, Italy and Spain. T cells, B-cell-depleted T cells, or PBMCs supplied cDNA or gDNA.

Germline V gene lookup returns CDR1 LGHNA and CDR2 YNFKEQ. The germline V and J ends were trimmed by 0 bases and 4 bases, with 10 bases remaining between them. This CDR3 spans 15 amino acids. This clone appeared a few times. The repertoire was sequenced with immunoSEQ multiplex PCR; TCRdb's copy has only in-frame clones and lacks some. The sample consists of fewer than 200,000 clones, about 85% of them appearing once. The chain combines TRBV4-2 with TRBJ1-3; D is possibly TRBD1 (5 bases). The sequencing input was peripheral blood. The receptor was derived from a woman between 50 and 59 years old with COVID-19, enrolled during active disease. The CDR3 here is CASSQEPQDGNTIYF. The CDR3 DNA is TGTGCCAGCAGCCAAGAGCCACAGGACGGAAACACCATATATTTT.